The entry below describes one T cell receptor (beta chain). This specimen belongs to a study of blood T cell repertoires in COVID-19. In the source study's methods: It was from reference gene primer amplification that nucleated cell counts were estimated. Assay used: immunoSEQ multiplex PCR; TCRdb lists only in-frame clones, some missing. From that table come the V and J calls and clone size; the DNA was used to work out D and trimming. The top ten clones hold 2% to 2.5% of a sample with 200,000 to 250,000 clones, approximately 87% of them seen once. The CDR3 covers 12 residues. V was clipped by 8 bases and J by 2 bases, with 7 bases between them. CDR1 and CDR2 from the germline V gene are LNHNV and YYDKDF (reference sequence).

The rearrangement links TRBV15 to TRBJ1-3; D not certain. The sample was peripheral blood. The source is a woman aged 45-65 years with acute or convalescent COVID-19. The DNA for the CDR3 is TGTGCCACCGGGCAGGCTGGAAACACCATATATTTT. Its protein is CATGQAGNTIYF.